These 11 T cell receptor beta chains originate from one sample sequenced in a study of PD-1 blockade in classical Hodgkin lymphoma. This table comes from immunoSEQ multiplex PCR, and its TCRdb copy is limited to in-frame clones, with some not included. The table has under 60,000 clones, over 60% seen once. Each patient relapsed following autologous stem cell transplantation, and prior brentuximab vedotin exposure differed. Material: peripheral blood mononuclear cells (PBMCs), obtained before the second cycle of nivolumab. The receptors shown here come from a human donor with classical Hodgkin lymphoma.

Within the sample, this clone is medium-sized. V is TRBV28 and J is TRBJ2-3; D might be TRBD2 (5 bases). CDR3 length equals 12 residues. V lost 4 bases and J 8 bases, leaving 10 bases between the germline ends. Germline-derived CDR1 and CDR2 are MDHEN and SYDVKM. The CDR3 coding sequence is TGTGCCAGCAGTTCCCTGGCGGGTACGCAGTATTTT. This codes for CASSSLAGTQYF. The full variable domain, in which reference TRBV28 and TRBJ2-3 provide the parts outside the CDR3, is DVKVTQSSRYLVKRTGEKVFLECVQDMDHENMFWYRQDPGLGLRLIYFSYDVKMKEKGDIPEGYSVSREKKERFSLILESASTNQTSMYLCASSSLAGTQYFGPGTRLTVL.

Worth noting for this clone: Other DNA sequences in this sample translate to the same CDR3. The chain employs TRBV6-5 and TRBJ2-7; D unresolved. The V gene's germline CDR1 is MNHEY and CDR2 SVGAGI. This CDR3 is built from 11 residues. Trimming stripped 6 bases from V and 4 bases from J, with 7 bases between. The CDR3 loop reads CASSRLYEQYF. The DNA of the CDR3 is TGTGCCAGCAGCAGATTGTACGAGCAGTACTTC.

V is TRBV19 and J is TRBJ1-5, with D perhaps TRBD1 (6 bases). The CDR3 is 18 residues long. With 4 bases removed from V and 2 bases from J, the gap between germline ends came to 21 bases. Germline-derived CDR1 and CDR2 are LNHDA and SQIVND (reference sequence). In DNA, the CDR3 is TGTGCCAGTAGTAATGAGGGAACAGGGTTTGTCGGCAATCAGCCCCAGCATTTT. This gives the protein CASSNEGTGFVGNQPQHF. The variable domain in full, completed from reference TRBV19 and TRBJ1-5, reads DGGITQSPKYLFRKEGQNVTLSCEQNLNHDAMYWYRQDPGQGLRLIYYSQIVNDFQKGDIAEGYSVSREKKESFPLTVTSAQKNPTAFYLCASSNEGTGFVGNQPQHFGDGTRLSIL.

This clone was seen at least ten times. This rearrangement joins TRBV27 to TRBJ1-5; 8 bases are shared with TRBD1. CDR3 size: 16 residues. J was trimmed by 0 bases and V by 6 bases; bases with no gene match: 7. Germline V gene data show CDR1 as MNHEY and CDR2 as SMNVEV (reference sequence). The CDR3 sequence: CASRPTGGSSNQPQHF. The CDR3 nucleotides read TGTGCCAGCAGGCCTACAGGGGGAAGTAGCAATCAGCCCCAGCATTTT.

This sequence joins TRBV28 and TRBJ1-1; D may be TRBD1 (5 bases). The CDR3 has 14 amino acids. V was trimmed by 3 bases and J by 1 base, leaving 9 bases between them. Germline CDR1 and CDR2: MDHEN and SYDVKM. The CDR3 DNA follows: TGTGCCAGCAGTTTGGGGCGCGCGAACACTGAAGCTTTCTTT. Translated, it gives CASSLGRANTEAFF. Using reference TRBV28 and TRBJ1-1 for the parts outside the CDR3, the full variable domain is DVKVTQSSRYLVKRTGEKVFLECVQDMDHENMFWYRQDPGLGLRLIYFSYDVKMKEKGDIPEGYSVSREKKERFSLILESASTNQTSMYLCASSLGRANTEAFFGQGTRLTVV.

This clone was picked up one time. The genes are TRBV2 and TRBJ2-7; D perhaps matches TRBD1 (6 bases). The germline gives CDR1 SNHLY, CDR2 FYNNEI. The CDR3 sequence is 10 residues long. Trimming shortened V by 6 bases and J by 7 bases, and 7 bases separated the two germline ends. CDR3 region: CASSGTEQYF. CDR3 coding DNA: TGTGCCAGCAGCGGGACAGAGCAGTACTTC.

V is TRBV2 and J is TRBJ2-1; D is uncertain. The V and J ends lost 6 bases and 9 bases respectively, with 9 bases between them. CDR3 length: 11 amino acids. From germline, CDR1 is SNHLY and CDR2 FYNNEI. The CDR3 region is CASSPLGEQFF. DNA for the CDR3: TGTGCCAGCAGCCCACTGGGTGAGCAGTTCTTC. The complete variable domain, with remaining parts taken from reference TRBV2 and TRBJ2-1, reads EPEVTQTPSHQVTQMGQEVILRCVPISNHLYFYWYRQILGQKVEFLVSFYNNEISEKSEIFDDQFSVERPDGSNFTLKIRSTKLEDSAMYFCASSPLGEQFFGPGTRLTVL.

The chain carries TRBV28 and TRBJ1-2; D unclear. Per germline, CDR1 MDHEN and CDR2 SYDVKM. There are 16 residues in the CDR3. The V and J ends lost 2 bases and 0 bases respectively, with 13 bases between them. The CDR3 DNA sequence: TGTGCCAGCAGTTTAAGGGTCTTAGCCCCTAACTATGGCTACACCTTC. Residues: CASSLRVLAPNYGYTF.

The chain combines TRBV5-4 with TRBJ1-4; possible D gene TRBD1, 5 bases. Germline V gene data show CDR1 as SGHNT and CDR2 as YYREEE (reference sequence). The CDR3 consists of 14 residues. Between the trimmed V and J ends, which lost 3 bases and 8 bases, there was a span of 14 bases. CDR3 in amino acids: CASSYRGGGEKLFF. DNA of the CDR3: TGTGCCAGCAGCTATCGCGGGGGTGGGGAAAAACTGTTTTTT.

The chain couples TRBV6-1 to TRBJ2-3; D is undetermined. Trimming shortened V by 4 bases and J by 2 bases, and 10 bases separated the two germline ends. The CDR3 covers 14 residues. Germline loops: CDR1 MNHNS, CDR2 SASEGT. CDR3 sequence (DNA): TGTGCCAGCAGTGTTAGACCTTTCACAGATACGCAGTATTTT. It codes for CASSVRPFTDTQYF.

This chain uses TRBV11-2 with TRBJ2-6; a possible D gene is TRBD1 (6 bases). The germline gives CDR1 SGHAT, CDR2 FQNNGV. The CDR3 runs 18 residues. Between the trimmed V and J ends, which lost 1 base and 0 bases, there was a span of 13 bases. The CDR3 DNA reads TGTGCCAGCAGCTTAGCCCGGGACACCAACTCTGGGGCCAACGTCCTGACTTTC. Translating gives CASSLARDTNSGANVLTF.